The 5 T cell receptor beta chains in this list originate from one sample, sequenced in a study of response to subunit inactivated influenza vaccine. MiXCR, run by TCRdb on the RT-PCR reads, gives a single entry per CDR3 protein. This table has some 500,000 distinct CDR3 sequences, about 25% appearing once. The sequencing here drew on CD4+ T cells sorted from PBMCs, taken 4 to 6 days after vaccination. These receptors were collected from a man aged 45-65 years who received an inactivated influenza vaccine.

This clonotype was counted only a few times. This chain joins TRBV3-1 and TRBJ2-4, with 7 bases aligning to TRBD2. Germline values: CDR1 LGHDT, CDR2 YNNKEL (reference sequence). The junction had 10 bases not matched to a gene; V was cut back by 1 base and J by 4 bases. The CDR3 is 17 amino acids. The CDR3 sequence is CASSQARLLATKNIQYF. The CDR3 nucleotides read TGTGCCAGCAGCCAAGCCCGCCTACTAGCGACTAAAAACATTCAGTACTTC.

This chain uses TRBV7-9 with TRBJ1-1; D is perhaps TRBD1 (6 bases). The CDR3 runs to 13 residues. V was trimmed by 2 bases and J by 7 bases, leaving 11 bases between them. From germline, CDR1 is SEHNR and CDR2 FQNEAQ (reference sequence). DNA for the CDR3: TGTGCCAGCAGCTTAATAGACAGGAGTGAAGCTTTCTTT. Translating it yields CASSLIDRSEAFF.

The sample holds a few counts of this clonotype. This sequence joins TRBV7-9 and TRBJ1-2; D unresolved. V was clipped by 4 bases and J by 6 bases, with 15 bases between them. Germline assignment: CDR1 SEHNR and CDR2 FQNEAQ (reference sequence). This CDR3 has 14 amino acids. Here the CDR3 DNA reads TGTGCCAGCAGCTCCCCCTCCCGGTTTGATGGCTACACCTTC. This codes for CASSSPSRFDGYTF.

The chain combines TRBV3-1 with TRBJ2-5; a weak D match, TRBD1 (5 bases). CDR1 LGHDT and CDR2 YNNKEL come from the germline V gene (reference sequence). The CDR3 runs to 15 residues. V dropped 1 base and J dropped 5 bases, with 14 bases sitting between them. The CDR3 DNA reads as TGTGCCAGCAGCCAAGTAAGACGATGGGGCGAGACCCAGTACTTC. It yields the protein CASSQVRRWGETQYF.

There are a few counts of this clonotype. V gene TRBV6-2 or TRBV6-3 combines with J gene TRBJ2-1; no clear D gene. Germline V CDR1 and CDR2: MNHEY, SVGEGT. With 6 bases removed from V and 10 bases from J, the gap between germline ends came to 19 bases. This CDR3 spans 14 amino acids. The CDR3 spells CASRGSTGVFEQFF. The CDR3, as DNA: TGTGCCAGCAGAGGGTCCACTGGGGTTTTCGAGCAGTTCTTC.